The 30 T cell receptor beta chains given below trace back to one sample, sequenced in a study of shared clonotypes between healthy human individuals. Some clones are missing from TCRdb's copy, which holds only in-frame ones; the method was immunoSEQ multiplex PCR. Of millions of clones in the sample, 85% to 95% were seen once. Specimen: naive CD4+ T cells from PBMCs. The subset is: CD45RA+ positively selected. The receptors were sampled from a man in his late teens or twenties in good health. Some clones in this sample may be carry-over from other donors' samples.

The V call is TRBV2, the J call TRBJ2-7, with D possibly matching TRBD1 (7 bases). The CDR3 loop spans 14 amino acids. Trimming removed 2 bases at V and 5 bases at J, with 13 bases between. Germline-derived CDR1 and CDR2 are SNHLY and FYNNEI. The CDR3 region is CASSERRGQNEQYF. DNA of the CDR3: TGTGCCAGCAGTGAAAGGAGGGGGCAAAACGAGCAGTACTTC.

The chain joins TRBV21-1 to TRBJ2-4; the table calls TRBD1, which could not be checked here. TRBV21-1 corresponds to a pseudogene. The CDR3 sequence is 14 residues long. The CDR3 DNA is TGTGCCAGCAGCAAAGTGGGCAGTAAAAACATTCAGTACTTC. This sequence encodes CASSKVGSKNIQYF.

The chain uses TRBV27 and TRBJ2-1; 11 bases agree with TRBD1. Germline trimming cut 5 bases from V and 6 bases from J; bases unmatched to any gene: 0. CDR1 MNHEY and CDR2 SMNVEV come from the germline V gene (reference sequence). The CDR3 runs to 13 residues. CDR3 region: CASSGTGGNEQFF. The CDR3 DNA reads as TGTGCCAGCAGTGGGACAGGGGGCAATGAGCAGTTCTTC.

J is TRBJ2-7 and V is TRBV28; 10 bases match TRBD1. Per the germline V gene, CDR1 is MDHEN and CDR2 is SYDVKM. The V segment lost 5 bases and the J segment 8 bases; nucleotides outside the gene matches: 9. The CDR3 consists of 14 residues. The CDR3 DNA reads TGTGCCAGCAGTCCGGGACAGGGGATTCAACAGCAGTACTTC. This codes for CASSPGQGIQQQYF. The variable domain in full, completed from reference TRBV28 and TRBJ2-7, reads DVKVTQSSRYLVKRTGEKVFLECVQDMDHENMFWYRQDPGLGLRLIYFSYDVKMKEKGDIPEGYSVSREKKERFSLILESASTNQTSMYLCASSPGQGIQQQYFGPGTRLTVT.

The chain uses TRBV2 and TRBJ2-7, with a tentative D call TRBD1 (6 bases). The germline V gene encodes CDR1 SNHLY and CDR2 FYNNEI. V was clipped by 8 bases and J by 2 bases, with 10 bases between them. The CDR3 loop spans 12 amino acids. In nucleotides, the CDR3 is TGTGCCAGCGTATGGACAGCCTACGAGCAGTACTTC. Its translation is CASVWTAYEQYF.

The genes are TRBV19 and TRBJ2-5; TRBD1 matches 7 bases. J gave up 2 bases and V 5 bases, and 11 bases lay outside the gene matches. The CDR3 has 16 amino acids. Germline CDR1 LNHDA, CDR2 SQIVND (reference sequence). CDR3 sequence: CASSLGRQGVQETQYF. The CDR3 nucleotides read TGTGCCAGTAGTTTAGGCCGTCAGGGGGTTCAAGAGACCCAGTACTTC. Together with reference TRBV19 and TRBJ2-5, the CDR3 gives the full variable domain: DGGITQSPKYLFRKEGQNVTLSCEQNLNHDAMYWYRQDPGQGLRLIYYSQIVNDFQKGDIAEGYSVSREKKESFPLTVTSAQKNPTAFYLCASSLGRQGVQETQYFGPGTRLLVL.

The chain links TRBV23-1 to TRBJ1-5; 7 bases are shared with TRBD1. TRBV23-1 is an ORF for which the function is uncertain. V lost 0 bases, J lost 1 base, and 9 bases stayed unmatched. The CDR3 totals 18 residues. The CDR3 DNA sequence: TGCGCCAGCAGTCAATCGGAGGACAGGCGGGGAAGCAATCAGCCCCAGCATTTT. Translating it yields CASSQSEDRRGSNQPQHF.

The V and J genes are TRBV5-4 and TRBJ1-4; TRBD1 might be the D (5 bases). Germline assignment: CDR1 SGHNT and CDR2 YYREEE (reference sequence). This CDR3 comprises 15 residues. V lost 9 bases and J lost 1, with 16 bases in between. The CDR3, as DNA: TGTGCCACTCAGCGGGGCGGGGTAACTAATGAAAAACTGTTTTTT. Translation: CATQRGGVTNEKLFF.

The J gene is TRBJ2-5, the V gene TRBV4-1, with 11 bases aligning to TRBD2. The CDR3 spans 18 residues. The V gene end was trimmed by 1 base and the J gene end by 5 bases; junction bases not matched to a gene: 12. The germline V gene has CDR1 MGHRA and CDR2 YSYEKL. For the CDR3, the DNA is TGCGCCAGCAGCCAAGTCAAGGGACTAGCGGACCCAGGCGAGACCCAGTACTTC. Protein sequence: CASSQVKGLADPGETQYF.

The chain has TRBV19 and TRBJ2-2; D gene ambiguous. Germline CDR1 reads LNHDA; CDR2 reads SQIVND (reference sequence). With 1 base removed from V and 2 bases from J, the gap between germline ends came to 5 bases. This CDR3 is 14 amino acids long. The CDR3 reads CASSIAVNTGELFF. The CDR3, as DNA: TGTGCCAGTAGTATAGCGGTAAACACCGGGGAGCTGTTTTTT.

This chain uses TRBV5-1 with TRBJ1-2; 8 bases fit TRBD1. V dropped 6 bases and J dropped 8; count of bases not matched to a gene: 21. CDR1 SGHRS and CDR2 YFSETQ come from the germline V gene. The length of the CDR3 is 17 residues. The CDR3 is CASTPGVDRAYPYGYTF. In nucleotides, the CDR3 is TGCGCCAGCACCCCTGGCGTGGACAGGGCCTACCCCTACGGCTACACCTTC.

V usage is TRBV30 and J usage is TRBJ1-4; D is unclear. V was cut by 2 bases and J by 4 bases, with 5 bases left in between. The CDR3 runs to 12 residues. Looked up from germline, CDR1 is GTSNPN and CDR2 is SVGIG (reference sequence). CDR3 sequence (DNA): TGTGCCTGGAGTCGGAGTAATGAAAAACTGTTTTTT. This encodes CAWSRSNEKLFF.

The chain carries TRBV18 and TRBJ2-7, with D tentatively TRBD1 (5 bases). Trimming pared 3 bases from V and 0 bases from J, leaving 15 bases between. The CDR3 has 16 amino acids. Germline V gene lookup returns CDR1 KGHSH and CDR2 LQKENI. CDR3 protein: CASSPVRQNSSYEQYF. Here the CDR3 DNA reads TGTGCCAGCTCACCGGTAAGACAGAATAGCTCCTACGAGCAGTACTTC.

On this clone: The same CDR3 is also encoded by other DNA sequences in this sample. The chain recombines TRBV15 with TRBJ2-6; maybe TRBD1 (5 bases). The germline V gene encodes CDR1 LNHNV and CDR2 YYDKDF (reference sequence). V dropped 0 bases and J dropped 2 bases, with 8 bases sitting between them. This CDR3 is 16 amino acids long. This CDR3 reads CATSRDTRAGANVLTF. For the CDR3, the DNA is TGTGCCACCAGCAGAGACACCAGGGCTGGGGCCAACGTCCTGACTTTC.

The chain has TRBV7-9 and TRBJ1-5; possibly TRBD1 for D (6 bases). The ends were cut back, 4 bases at V and 0 bases at J, with 16 bases in the middle. The CDR3 length is 17 residues. The germline V gene has CDR1 SEHNR and CDR2 FQNEAQ (reference sequence). As DNA, the CDR3 is TGTGCCAGCAGCTCATCTAGGGGGGACTATAGCAATCAGCCCCAGCATTTT. Amino acid sequence: CASSSSRGDYSNQPQHF.

The gene calls are TRBV30 and TRBJ2-1; 7 nucleotides line up with TRBD2. The junction had 13 bases not matched to a gene; V was cut back by 4 bases and J by 1 base. In germline, CDR1 is GTSNPN, CDR2 SVGIG (reference sequence). This CDR3 is built from 17 residues. The CDR3 region has the DNA TGTGCCTGGACCCCGGGTCCCAGCGGGATTTCCTACAATGAGCAGTTCTTC. This sequence encodes CAWTPGPSGISYNEQFF. Full variable domain (rest looked up from reference TRBV30 and TRBJ2-1): SQTIHQWPATLVQPVGSPLSLECTVEGTSNPNLYWYRQAAGRGLQLLFYSVGIGQISSEVPQNLSASRPQDRQFILSSKKLLLSDSGFYLCAWTPGPSGISYNEQFFGPGTRLTVL.

This sequence joins TRBV9 and TRBJ1-2; D unclear. V gave up 1 base and J gave up 0 bases, with 13 bases separating them. Germline-derived CDR1 and CDR2 are SGDLS and YYNGEE. The CDR3 covers 16 residues. The CDR3 reads CASSVKPAPTNYGYTF. The CDR3 DNA follows: TGTGCCAGCAGCGTAAAGCCGGCTCCAACTAACTATGGCTACACCTTC.

Only a few counts were recorded for this clone. J is TRBJ1-1 and V is TRBV5-1, with D hard to call. CDR3 size: 13 residues. CDR1 SGHRS and CDR2 YFSETQ come from the germline V gene. Trimming took 5 bases from V and 1 from J, leaving 9 bases between them. CDR3 residues: CASSYRTNTEAFF. CDR3 sequence (DNA): TGCGCCAGCAGTTACAGAACGAACACTGAAGCTTTCTTT.

The V and J genes are TRBV7-3 and TRBJ2-1; D not certain. There are 16 residues in the CDR3. The germline V gene has CDR1 SGHTA and CDR2 FQGTGA. V was trimmed by 4 bases and J by 7 bases, leaving 20 bases between them. In nucleotides, the CDR3 is TGTGCCAGCAGCTCCCAGGCCCTGGCAGGCTGGAATGAGCAGTTCTTC. Protein sequence: CASSSQALAGWNEQFF.

This clone was seen only a few times. The chain combines TRBV5-1 with TRBJ1-5; D unclear. The CDR3 totals 13 residues. V dropped 4 bases and J dropped 2 bases, with 7 bases sitting between them. Germline V CDR1 and CDR2: SGHRS, YFSETQ. CDR3 loop: CASSRLGNQPQHF. CDR3 coding DNA: TGCGCCAGCAGCCGTCTGGGCAATCAGCCCCAGCATTTT.

V gene TRBV30 combines with J gene TRBJ1-1; 7 positions match TRBD1. V lost 5 bases to trimming and J lost 7 bases; unmatched junction nucleotides: 4. Germline CDR1 reads GTSNPN; CDR2 reads SVGIG (reference sequence). The CDR3 consists of 11 residues. CDR3 region: CAWDRELEAFF. In nucleotides, the CDR3 is TGTGCCTGGGACAGGGAGCTTGAAGCTTTCTTT.

The chain has TRBV25-1 and TRBJ2-1; 9 bases map to TRBD2. Per germline, CDR1 MGHDK and CDR2 SYGVNS. J lost 5 bases, V lost 3 bases, and 5 bases had no gene match. This CDR3 is built from 15 residues. Written as DNA, the CDR3 is TGTGCCAGCAGTGAGTCGACTAGCGGCGACAATGAGCAGTTCTTC. Translating gives CASSESTSGDNEQFF.

The J gene is TRBJ2-7, the V gene TRBV5-1, with 7 positions matching TRBD2. From germline, CDR1 is SGHRS and CDR2 YFSETQ. CDR3 length: 16 residues. V dropped 0 bases and J dropped 0; count of bases not matched to a gene: 6. The CDR3 sequence is CASSLELAHNSYEQYF. In nucleotides, the CDR3 is TGCGCCAGCAGCTTGGAACTAGCGCACAACTCCTACGAGCAGTACTTC.

The chain combines TRBV7-2 with TRBJ1-1, with 8 bases that match TRBD1. Germline loops: CDR1 SGHTA, CDR2 FQGNSA. With 5 bases clipped from V and 11 bases from J, the junction kept 7 bases outside the gene matches. There are 12 residues in the CDR3. The chain's CDR3 is CASSADREKAFF. CDR3 nucleotides: TGTGCCAGCAGCGCGGACAGGGAGAAGGCTTTCTTT.

This clone was found once. The chain links TRBV18 to TRBJ2-7; 10 bases are shared with TRBD1. Germline assignment: CDR1 KGHSH and CDR2 LQKENI. The V and J ends lost 5 bases and 6 bases, in that order; junction bases with no gene match: 7. The CDR3 runs 14 residues. CDR3 DNA sequence: TGTGCCAGCTCAGTCGGACAGGGGGGATCCGAGCAGTACTTC. It specifies CASSVGQGGSEQYF.

This chain joins TRBV7-3 and TRBJ2-1; weak D call: TRBD2 (7 bases). The germline V and J ends were trimmed by 5 bases and 4 bases, with 18 bases remaining between them. CDR3 length equals 16 residues. CDR1 SGHTA and CDR2 FQGTGA come from the germline V gene. This chain's CDR3 is CASSPRGGGGYNEQFF. Here the CDR3 DNA reads TGTGCCAGCAGCCCACGCGGGGGCGGAGGTTACAATGAGCAGTTCTTC.

This clone occurred a few times. The chain has TRBV30 and TRBJ1-5; D not certain. CDR3 size: 13 residues. Trimming left V 1 base short and J 5 bases short, with 9 bases between. Looked up from germline, CDR1 is GTSNPN and CDR2 is SVGIG (reference sequence). As DNA, the CDR3 is TGTGCCTGGAGTGGAGGAACCTATCAGCCCCAGCATTTT. Protein product: CAWSGGTYQPQHF.

The chain joins TRBV6-4 to TRBJ2-7, with D uncertain. The CDR3 covers 14 residues. V dropped 7 bases and J dropped 2 bases, with 15 bases sitting between them. CDR1 is MRHNA and CDR2 is SNTAGT in the germline V gene. CDR3 region: CASIQTLFTYEQYF. The CDR3 DNA is TGTGCCAGCATTCAGACCCTTTTCACCTACGAGCAGTACTTC.

The chain links TRBV6-5 to TRBJ1-1; D is undetermined. There are 14 residues in the CDR3. Trimming removed 5 bases at V and 1 base at J, with 11 bases between. Germline CDR1 and CDR2: MNHEY and SVGAGI. As DNA, the CDR3 is TGTGCCAGCAGTCAGACCCGGGGGAACACTGAAGCTTTCTTT. This gives the protein CASSQTRGNTEAFF.

The chain joins TRBV7-9 to TRBJ2-1; tentative D call: TRBD2 (6 bases). CDR1 and CDR2 from the germline V gene are SEHNR and FQNEAQ (reference sequence). CDR3 length: 14 amino acids. V shed 3 bases and J shed 3 bases, with 9 bases lying between them. Written as DNA, the CDR3 is TGTGCCAGCAGCTTGCCGGGGGACTACAATGAGCAGTTCTTC. This gives the protein CASSLPGDYNEQFF.